Listed below are T cell receptor beta chains from one sample, sequenced in a study of CD8+ T cells in alopecia areata. Clones were sequenced by immunoSEQ multiplex PCR, and TCRdb holds only the in-frame ones, with some missing. The sample has under 250,000 clones, more than 45% seen once. The starting material was CD4+ T cells sorted from blood, obtained at week 4, from a patient treated with tofacitinib. The receptors stem from a human donor with alopecia areata. Each CDR3 is given with its conserved first and last residue. A D gene is named only where the DNA matches it firmly. Where a row states a size, it is once, few, many or the class of an expanded clone; other rows omit it.

J | size | D | V | CDR3 | DNA
TRBJ1-4 | NA | NA | TRBV23-1 | CASTLYRPLGEKLFF | TGCGCCAGCACGCTATACAGGCCCCTTGGTGAAAAACTGTTTTTT
TRBJ2-1 | NA | TRBD2 | TRBV30 | CAWSVRTSGGNEQFF | TGTGCCTGGAGTGTACGGACTAGCGGGGGTAATGAGCAGTTCTTC
TRBJ1-2 | NA | NA | TRBV2 | CASSEWVKQLYGYTF | TGTGCCAGCAGTGAATGGGTAAAACAGCTCTATGGCTACACCTTC
TRBJ2-3 | NA | TRBD2 | TRBV9 | CASSVGLADSTDTQYF | TGTGCCAGCAGCGTAGGACTAGCGGACAGCACAGATACGCAGTATTTT
TRBJ1-6 | once | NA | TRBV2 | CASSLNGRPPLHF | TGTGCCAGCAGTCTCAACGGCCGACCACCCCTCCACTTT
TRBJ1-5 | NA | TRBD1 | TRBV27 | CASRPNFQGVSNQPQHF | TGTGCCAGCAGACCGAATTTCCAGGGGGTTAGCAATCAGCCCCAGCATTTT
TRBJ1-6 | NA | NA | TRBV5-6 | CASRAGYNSPLHF | TGTGCCAGCAGGGCAGGGTATAATTCACCCCTCCACTTT
TRBJ2-3 | few | TRBD1 | TRBV10-3 | CAIKSGQEGTDTQYF | TGTGCCATCAAAAGCGGACAGGAGGGCACAGATACGCAGTATTTT
TRBJ2-7 | NA | TRBD1 | TRBV25-1 | CASKGQGLVEQYF | TGTGCCAGCAAGGGACAGGGGTTGGTCGAGCAGTACTTC
TRBJ1-5 | NA | NA | TRBV19 | CASSRPPRNRSPGQPQHF | TGTGCCAGTAGTAGGCCCCCCCGTAACAGGTCCCCCGGGCAGCCCCAGCATTTT
TRBJ2-3 | NA | NA | TRBV5-4 | CASSSGPTSTDTQYF | TGTGCCAGCAGTTCAGGACCGACTAGCACAGATACGCAGTATTTT
TRBJ1-5 | NA | NA | TRBV25-1 | CADRWRWAPQHF | TGTGCCGACCGGTGGCGCTGGGCGCCCCAGCATTTT
TRBJ1-2 | once | NA | TRBV28 | CASSEAGEAGGYTF | TGTGCCAGCAGTGAAGCGGGGGAAGCGGGAGGCTACACCTTC
TRBJ1-2 | few | NA | TRBV15 | CATSRDNGGRGYTF | TGTGCCACCAGCAGAGATAATGGGGGTCGTGGCTACACCTTC
TRBJ1-1 | NA | NA | TRBV29-1 | CSVEGDLGTEAFF | TGCAGCGTTGAGGGGGACCTAGGCACTGAAGCTTTCTTT
TRBJ1-2 | few | TRBD1 | TRBV6-6 | CASSDVRGTRGYTF | TGTGCCAGCAGTGACGTCAGGGGGACTAGGGGCTACACCTTC
TRBJ2-2 | medium-sized | TRBD2 | TRBV15 | CATSRGGGQSGELFF | TGTGCCACCAGCAGAGGCGGGGGGCAGTCCGGGGAGCTGTTTTTT
TRBJ2-2 | NA | NA | TRBV30 | CAWSPGLENTGELFF | TGTGCCTGGAGTCCGGGACTGGAGAACACCGGGGAGCTGTTTTTT
TRBJ1-1 | NA | TRBD1 | TRBV30 | CACNNRGNMNTEAFF | TGTGCCTGTAACAACAGGGGTAACATGAACACTGAAGCTTTCTTT
TRBJ2-3 | few | NA | TRBV29-1 | CSGDGGQAQYF | TGCAGCGGCGATGGGGGCCAAGCGCAGTATTTT
TRBJ2-1 | few | NA | TRBV29-1 | CSVRLRLAQDEQFF | TGCAGCGTTCGGCTTCGACTGGCCCAGGATGAGCAGTTCTTC
TRBJ2-6 | NA | NA | TRBV11-3 | CASSPPTAHSGANVLTF | TGTGCCAGCAGCCCGCCGACAGCACACTCTGGGGCCAACGTCCTGACTTTC
TRBJ2-3 | few | TRBD2 | TRBV7-9 | CASAGGDYTDTQYF | TGTGCCAGCGCCGGGGGGGACTACACAGATACGCAGTATTTT
TRBJ1-1 | NA | NA | TRBV25-1 | CASSDLNTEAFF | TGTGCCAGCAGTGATCTGAACACTGAAGCTTTCTTT
TRBJ1-1 | NA | NA | TRBV5-1 | CASSMEAGPRGAFF | TGCGCCAGCAGCATGGAGGCAGGACCGCGAGGGGCTTTCTTT
TRBJ1-2 | NA | TRBD1 | TRBV30 | CAWNRGQGNYGYTF | TGTGCCTGGAATAGGGGACAGGGGAACTATGGCTACACCTTC
TRBJ1-1 | NA | NA | TRBV18 | CASSPPGPNTEAFF | TGTGCCAGCTCCCCCCCCGGACCGAACACTGAAGCTTTCTTT
TRBJ2-5 | NA | NA | TRBV29-1 | CSVATETQYF | TGCAGCGTAGCAACAGAGACCCAGTACTTC
TRBJ2-2 | NA | NA | TRBV15 | CATSRVDSSAGELFF | TGTGCCACCAGCAGAGTCGATTCGAGTGCCGGGGAGCTGTTTTTT
TRBJ2-3 | NA | TRBD1 | TRBV2 | CASRVPGQGAQGTQYF | TGTGCCAGCAGGGTCCCGGGACAGGGGGCTCAGGGTACGCAGTATTTT
TRBJ2-7 | NA | NA | TRBV2 | CASSVYIQGEQYF | TGTGCCAGCAGTGTTTACATCCAGGGCGAGCAGTACTTC
TRBJ2-1 | NA | NA | TRBV7-2 | CASSHDRRSYNEQFF | TGTGCCAGCAGCCATGACCGTCGGTCCTACAATGAGCAGTTCTTC
TRBJ1-1 | NA | NA | TRBV20-1 | CSARMNTEAFF | TGCAGTGCTAGAATGAACACTGAAGCTTTCTTT
TRBJ1-2 | NA | NA | TRBV5-6 | CASSLASDGYTF | TGTGCCAGCAGCTTGGCGTCCGATGGCTACACCTTC
TRBJ1-5 | once | NA | TRBV30 | CAWSIGESQPQHF | TGTGCCTGGAGCATCGGGGAGAGTCAGCCCCAGCATTTT
TRBJ2-1 | NA | NA | TRBV30 | CAWSVRGWNEQFF | TGTGCCTGGAGTGTACGAGGGTGGAATGAGCAGTTCTTC
TRBJ2-5 | NA | NA | TRBV9 | CASSVGNEETQYF | TGTGCCAGCAGCGTTGGTAATGAAGAGACCCAGTACTTC
TRBJ1-5 | NA | TRBD1 | TRBV7-9 | CASSETGLQPQHF | TGTGCCAGCAGCGAGACAGGGCTCCAGCCCCAGCATTTT
TRBJ1-6 | once | NA | TRBV5-1 | CASSMDGSVDSPLHF | TGCGCCAGCAGCATGGATGGGTCGGTTGATTCACCCCTCCACTTT
TRBJ2-1 | NA | NA | TRBV7-2 | CASTPGRGPYNEQFF | TGTGCCAGCACCCCGGGGCGGGGACCATACAATGAGCAGTTCTTC
TRBJ1-1 | few | NA | TRBV29-1 | CSVVRGLNTEAFF | TGCAGCGTTGTGAGAGGTTTGAACACTGAAGCTTTCTTT
TRBJ2-6 | NA | NA | TRBV15 | CATSRAGGANVLTF | TGTGCCACCAGCAGAGCAGGGGGGGCCAACGTCCTGACTTTC
TRBJ2-7 | NA | NA | TRBV10-2 | CASSESSGEQYF | TGCGCCAGCAGCGAATCGAGCGGCGAGCAGTACTTC
TRBJ2-2 | NA | TRBD1 | TRBV11-2 | CASSLRTGIGVSPTGELFF | TGTGCCAGCAGCCTCCGGACAGGGATCGGCGTTTCCCCCACCGGGGAGCTGTTTTTT
TRBJ1-4 | once | NA | TRBV15 | CATGGVGEWEKLFF | TGTGCCACCGGTGGTGTTGGGGAATGGGAAAAACTGTTTTTT
TRBJ1-6 | NA | NA | TRBV7-3 | CASSDGQYNSPLHF | TGTGCCAGCAGCGACGGACAGTATAATTCACCCCTCCACTTT
TRBJ2-7 | few | NA | TRBV29-1 | CSVEDATGSTPYEQYF | TGCAGCGTTGAAGACGCTACGGGATCCACCCCCTACGAGCAGTACTTC